The clone carrying this T cell receptor (beta chain) has just a few counts. Its specificity is not known. The CDR3 spans 15 residues. Per germline, CDR1 SEHNR and CDR2 FQNEAQ (reference sequence). Trimming removed 5 bases from V and 2 bases from J, with 14 bases in between. This record belongs to a study of T-cell memory formation after mild COVID-19. Background on the study: TCR clustering was largely donor specific. Study observations and caveats: Mainly CM and EM harbored the contracting CD4+ clones; mainly EMRA harbored the CD8+ ones.

One entry per CDR3 protein results from TCRdb running MiXCR on the 5' RACE reads. The repertoire has about 290,000 distinct CDR3 sequences, approximately 15% of them found once; the top ten carry 22%. The chain combines TRBV7-9 with TRBJ2-3, with D maybe TRBD2 (6 bases). The receptor's source is a young man who had mild COVID-19 (a few samples of this study predate the infection). Cell type and time point are not known. The material sequenced was PBMCs or a T cell subset sorted from them (not recorded which). The CDR3: CASSTDSGLTDTQYF. CDR3 in DNA: TGTGCCAGCAGCACAGATAGCGGACTCACAGATACGCAGTATTTT.